This entry features one TCR beta chain sequence. The germline gene is not matched at one end of the junction; a read error may be the cause. TCRdb re-analysed the 5' RACE reads in MiXCR, keeping a single row per CDR3 protein. Seen here are some 95,000 distinct CDR3 sequences, around 3.4% observed once, and the top ten hold roughly 6%. These data belong to a study of neurological immune-mediated disorders. Germline loops: CDR1 SGHKS, CDR2 YYEKEE (reference sequence). The CDR3 length is 14 residues. The receptor was isolated from a woman under 30 with multiple sclerosis. V is TRBV5-5 and J is TRBJ2-2; maybe TRBD1 (6 bases). Sequencing was carried out using PBMCs. This CDR3 is CANSGNRAAGALFF. CDR3 DNA: TGTGCCAACAGCGGCAACAGGGCCGCCGGGGCGCTGTTTTTT.